This T cell receptor beta chain was recorded in a study of blood T cell repertoires in COVID-19. CDR1 SGHTA and CDR2 FQGTGA come from the germline V gene. V was clipped by 5 bases and J by 5 bases; unmatched bases: 9. The CDR3 totals 15 residues. Libraries were prepared by immunoSEQ multiplex PCR; TCRdb keeps only in-frame clonotypes and omits some of them. The repertoire holds about 140,000 clones, with 88% as singletons. The receptor was derived from a human donor with COVID-19, enrolled during active disease. The donor label of this sample is uncertain. Sequences were obtained from peripheral blood. The gene calls are TRBV7-3 and TRBJ2-1; 7 nucleotides align to TRBD2. DNA of the CDR3: TGTGCCAGCAGCCTTTACCCAGCGGGGAACAATGAGCAGTTCTTC. Amino acid sequence: CASSLYPAGNNEQFF. Full variable domain (outside the CDR3, taken from reference TRBV7-3 and TRBJ2-1): GAGVSQTPSNKVTEKGKYVELRCDPISGHTALYWYRQSLGQGPEFLIYFQGTGAADDSGLPNDRFFAVRPEGSVSTLKIQRTERGDSAVYLCASSLYPAGNNEQFFGPGTRLTVL.